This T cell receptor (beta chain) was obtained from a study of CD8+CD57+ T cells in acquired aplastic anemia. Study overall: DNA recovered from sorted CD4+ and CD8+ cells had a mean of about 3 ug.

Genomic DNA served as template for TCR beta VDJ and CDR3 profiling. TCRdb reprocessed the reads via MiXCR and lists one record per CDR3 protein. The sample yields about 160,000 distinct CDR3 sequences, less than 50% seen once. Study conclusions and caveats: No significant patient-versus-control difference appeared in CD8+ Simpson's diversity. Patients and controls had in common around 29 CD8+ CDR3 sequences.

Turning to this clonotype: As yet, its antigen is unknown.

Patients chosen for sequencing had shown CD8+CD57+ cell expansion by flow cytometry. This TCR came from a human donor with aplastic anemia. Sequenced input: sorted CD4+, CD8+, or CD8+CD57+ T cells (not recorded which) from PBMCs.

CDR3 bases: TGTGCCAGTAGACTATCGGGAGATACGCAGTATTTT. Protein sequence: CASRLSGDTQYF. V is TRBV19 and J is TRBJ2-3; D gene unclear. The germline V gene has CDR1 LNHDA and CDR2 SQIVND (reference sequence). The length of the CDR3 is 12 residues. Trimming stripped 6 bases from V and 5 bases from J, with 9 bases between.